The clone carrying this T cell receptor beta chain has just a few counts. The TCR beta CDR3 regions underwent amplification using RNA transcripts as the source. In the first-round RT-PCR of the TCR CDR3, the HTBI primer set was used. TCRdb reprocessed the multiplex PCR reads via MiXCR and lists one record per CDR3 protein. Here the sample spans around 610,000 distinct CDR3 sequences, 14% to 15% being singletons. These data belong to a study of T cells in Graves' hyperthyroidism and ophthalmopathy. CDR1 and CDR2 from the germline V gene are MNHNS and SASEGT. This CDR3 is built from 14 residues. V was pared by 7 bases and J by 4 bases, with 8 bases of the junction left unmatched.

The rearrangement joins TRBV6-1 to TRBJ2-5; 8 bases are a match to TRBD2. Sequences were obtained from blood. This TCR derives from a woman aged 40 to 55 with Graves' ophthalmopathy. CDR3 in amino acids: CASTSGLVAETQYF. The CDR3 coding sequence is TGTGCCAGCACCTCGGGACTAGTGGCAGAGACCCAGTACTTC.